These 23 T cell receptor beta chains share one sample of origin, sequenced in a study of blood T cell repertoires in COVID-19. Clones were read by immunoSEQ multiplex PCR, and TCRdb kept only the in-frame ones, dropping some. The repertoire has 310,000 or so clones, roughly 92% of them found once; the top ten carry 2% to 2.5%. Sequencing input: peripheral blood. The receptors stem from a woman aged 25-40 years with COVID-19, enrolled during active disease.

In this sample, this clone turned up a few times. The chain links TRBV5-1 to TRBJ2-7; 7 nucleotides match TRBD1. The CDR3 is 14 amino acids. Germline assignment: CDR1 SGHRS and CDR2 YFSETQ. The V and J ends lost 2 bases and 2 bases, in that order; junction bases with no gene match: 4. CDR3 coding DNA: TGCGCCAGCAGCTTCACAGGGGCCGCCTACGAGCAGTACTTC. Encoded protein: CASSFTGAAYEQYF.

The chain links TRBV9 to TRBJ1-1; D remains unclear. CDR1 is SGDLS and CDR2 is YYNGEE in the germline V gene. The CDR3 covers 14 residues. V lost 0 bases to trimming and J lost 2 bases, with 8 bases between them. The CDR3 sequence: CASSVVAGNTEAFF. CDR3 DNA: TGTGCCAGCAGCGTAGTGGCAGGAAACACTGAAGCTTTCTTT. The full variable domain, with the rest looked up from reference TRBV9 and TRBJ1-1, is DSGVTQTPKHLITATGQRVTLRCSPRSGDLSVYWYQQSLDQGLQFLIQYYNGEERAKGNILERFSAQQFPDLHSELNLSSLELGDSALYFCASSVVAGNTEAFFGQGTRLTVV.

The rearrangement uses TRBV4-2 and TRBJ2-1; 13 bases map to TRBD2. This CDR3 is 16 amino acids long. V trimming: 4 bases; J trimming: 9 bases; junction bases outside the gene matches: 9. From germline, CDR1 is LGHNA and CDR2 YNFKEQ. The CDR3 is CASSPTGLAGNREQFF. The DNA of the CDR3 is TGTGCCAGCAGCCCTACGGGACTAGCGGGAAATCGTGAGCAGTTCTTC.

The gene calls are TRBV9 and TRBJ2-7, with 13 positions matching TRBD2. Germline V lookup: CDR1 SGDLS, CDR2 YYNGEE. CDR3 length: 15 amino acids. Trimming took 4 bases from V and 3 from J; bases not matched to a gene: 4. CDR3 sequence: CASSIGTSGIYEQYF. CDR3 DNA sequence: TGTGCCAGCAGCATCGGGACTAGCGGGATCTACGAGCAGTACTTC. The variable domain in full, with the rest retrieved from reference TRBV9 and TRBJ2-7, is DSGVTQTPKHLITATGQRVTLRCSPRSGDLSVYWYQQSLDQGLQFLIQYYNGEERAKGNILERFSAQQFPDLHSELNLSSLELGDSALYFCASSIGTSGIYEQYFGPGTRLTVT.

As to this clone: Because the CDR3's place on the DNA is in doubt, the DNA is left out and the CDR3 is given as listed by TCRdb. This chain connects TRBV12-3 or TRBV12-4 to TRBJ2-7; TRBD1 is taken as the D call from the table, unchecked against the DNA. The CDR3 spans 12 residues, counting both ends. Here the CDR3 reads CASSFGTGALTF.

This clone appeared a single time. The rearrangement links TRBV3-1 (or the pseudogene TRBV3-2) to TRBJ2-1; TRBD1 aligns across 8 bases. This CDR3 is built from 14 residues. V lost 3 bases to trimming and J lost 6 bases; unmatched junction nucleotides: 4. Germline V gives CDR1 LGHDT, CDR2 YNNKEL (reference sequence). The CDR3 loop reads CASSQVTGVNEQFF. Here the CDR3 DNA reads TGTGCCAGCAGCCAGGTGACAGGGGTCAATGAGCAGTTCTTC.

The chain employs TRBV21-1 and TRBJ2-7; TRBD2 is the table's D call and was not checked against the DNA. TRBV21-1 is a pseudogene. This CDR3 region has 17 residues. The CDR3 coding sequence is TGTGCCAGCAGCAATCCGAGATCCGGGACTAGGATTTACGAGCAGTACTTC. Translated: CASSNPRSGTRIYEQYF.

This clone was observed a single time. The chain joins TRBV27 to TRBJ2-2, with D perhaps TRBD1 (5 bases). The CDR3 extends over 14 amino acids. The germline V gene encodes CDR1 MNHEY and CDR2 SMNVEV (reference sequence). V was trimmed by 5 bases and J by 7 bases, leaving 14 bases between them. CDR3 DNA: TGTGCCAGCAGTCTCACTACAGGTTTCGGGGAGCTGTTTTTT. Translation: CASSLTTGFGELFF.

CDR3 nucleotides: TGTGCCAGCTCACCAGAGAAAGGGGCTTATAATTCACCCCTCCACTTT. It codes for CASSPEKGAYNSPLHF. The chain has TRBV18 and TRBJ1-6; the D gene is possibly TRBD1 (5 bases). V was cut by 2 bases and J by 4 bases, with 12 bases left in between. There are 16 residues in the CDR3. Looked up from germline, CDR1 is KGHSH and CDR2 is LQKENI. Supplemented by reference TRBV18 and TRBJ1-6, the full variable domain reads NAGVMQNPRHLVRRRGQEARLRCSPMKGHSHVYWYRQLPEEGLKFMVYLQKENIIDESGMPKERFSAEFPKEGPSILRIQQVVRGDSAAYFCASSPEKGAYNSPLHFGNGTRLTVT.

The chain is built from TRBV4-1 and TRBJ1-2; 8 nucleotides match TRBD1. Germline CDR1 reads MGHRA; CDR2 reads YSYEKL. The CDR3 is 16 residues long. The junction had 8 bases not matched to a gene; V was cut back by 0 bases and J by 5 bases. The CDR3 sequence is CASSQESAGGWYGYTF. CDR3 DNA: TGCGCCAGCAGCCAAGAATCGGCAGGGGGCTGGTATGGCTACACCTTC.

The rearrangement uses TRBV10-2 and TRBJ2-1; 13 positions match TRBD2. The CDR3 totals 14 residues. CDR1 and CDR2 from the germline V gene are WSHSY and SAAADI. The V segment lost 9 bases and the J segment 8 bases; nucleotides outside the gene matches: 7. CDR3 in amino acids: CASGTSGIHDEQFF. The CDR3 DNA reads as TGCGCCAGTGGGACTAGCGGGATCCACGATGAGCAGTTCTTC.

The chain is built from TRBV4-2 and TRBJ1-6; D is possibly TRBD1 (5 bases). Germline lookup yields CDR1 LGHNA and CDR2 YNFKEQ. The CDR3 is 16 amino acids. V lost 3 bases to trimming and J lost 6 bases, with 15 bases between them. The CDR3 coding sequence is TGTGCCAGCAGCCAGGCCCGGGACTTGGGTAATTCACCCCTCCACTTT. Its translation: CASSQARDLGNSPLHF.

The rearrangement links TRBV5-1 to TRBJ1-1, with 11 positions matching TRBD1. The CDR3 is 17 amino acids. J was trimmed by 4 bases and V by 6 bases; bases with no gene match: 14. Germline CDR1 is SGHRS and CDR2 is YFSETQ. The CDR3 bases are TGCGCCAGCACAATGGGGACAGGGGGAATCGCGGTCACTGAAGCTTTCTTT. Its translation is CASTMGTGGIAVTEAFF.

The chain combines TRBV3-1 (or the pseudogene TRBV3-2) with TRBJ1-4; D remains ambiguous. The J call may be wrong; the DNA end is better matched by TRBJ2-2. There are 13 residues in the CDR3. Looked up from germline, CDR1 is LGHDT and CDR2 is YNNKEL (reference sequence). CDR3 nucleotides: TGTGCCAGCAGCCAAGAAGGGTTGAGGGAGCTGTTTTTT. Translating gives CASSQEGLRELFF.

The rearrangement joins TRBV13 to TRBJ2-7; 10 nucleotides agree with TRBD1. The CDR3 runs to 14 residues. CDR1 is PRHDT and CDR2 is FYEKMQ in the germline V gene (reference sequence). The ends lost 5 bases at V and 3 bases at J; junction bases unmatched: 4. The CDR3 DNA is TGTGCCAGCAGCCTCGGACAGGGGGTCTACGAGCAGTACTTC. Its translation: CASSLGQGVYEQYF.

DNA for the CDR3: TGTGCCAGCAGCTCCAGGCGCGGGGACGGGTACAATGAGCAGTTCTTC. Translating gives CASSSRRGDGYNEQFF. The chain uses TRBV11-2 and TRBJ2-1; D possibly corresponds to TRBD2 (6 bases). This CDR3 spans 16 amino acids. Per germline, CDR1 SGHAT and CDR2 FQNNGV. V lost 4 bases and J lost 4, with 17 bases in between.

The gene calls are TRBV9 and TRBJ2-1, with TRBD2 as a possible D gene (6 bases). Germline CDR1 SGDLS, CDR2 YYNGEE. The CDR3 has 16 amino acids. V was trimmed by 0 bases and J by 4 bases, leaving 14 bases between them. The CDR3 DNA follows: TGTGCCAGCAGCGTAGTTATTGCGGGACCGTACAATGAGCAGTTCTTC. Its protein is CASSVVIAGPYNEQFF. The whole variable domain, remainder taken from reference TRBV9 and TRBJ2-1, is DSGVTQTPKHLITATGQRVTLRCSPRSGDLSVYWYQQSLDQGLQFLIQYYNGEERAKGNILERFSAQQFPDLHSELNLSSLELGDSALYFCASSVVIAGPYNEQFFGPGTRLTVL.

V is TRBV10-3 and J is TRBJ2-3; possibly TRBD1 for D (6 bases). The germline gives CDR1 ENHRY, CDR2 SYGVKD. Between the trimmed V and J ends, which lost 0 bases and 4 bases, there was a span of 20 bases. CDR3 length: 18 residues. CDR3 sequence reads: CAISESYKGPGEPDTQYF. The CDR3 bases are TGTGCCATCAGTGAGTCTTATAAGGGGCCAGGGGAGCCAGATACGCAGTATTTT.

This clone was counted once. The V gene is TRBV19, the J gene TRBJ2-5, with TRBD2 identical over 10 bases. The V gene's germline CDR1 is LNHDA and CDR2 SQIVND (reference sequence). Trimming removed 6 bases from V and 2 bases from J; junction bases left unmatched: 12. The CDR3 sequence is 17 residues long. The CDR3, as DNA: TGTGCCAGTAGCCCTAGGATGCTAGCGGGAGCACAAGAGACCCAGTACTTC. This sequence encodes CASSPRMLAGAQETQYF.

CDR3 DNA sequence: TGTGCCAGCAGCTTCCGTAATTCACCCCTCCACTTT. It translates to CASSFRNSPLHF. The genes are TRBV12-3 or TRBV12-4 and TRBJ1-6; D is unresolved. There are 12 residues in the CDR3. V lost 6 bases to trimming and J lost 6 bases, with 6 bases between them.

As DNA, the CDR3 is TGTGCCACTGGATCTCAGGCAGTAAGCACTGAAGCTTTCTTT. Protein: CATGSQAVSTEAFF. This rearrangement joins TRBV19 to TRBJ1-1, with unresolved D. Germline-derived CDR1 and CDR2 are LNHDA and SQIVND (reference sequence). CDR3 length: 14 amino acids. V dropped 10 bases and J dropped 4 bases, with 19 bases sitting between them. Supplemented by reference TRBV19 and TRBJ1-1, the full variable domain reads DGGITQSPKYLFRKEGQNVTLSCEQNLNHDAMYWYRQDPGQGLRLIYYSQIVNDFQKGDIAEGYSVSREKKESFPLTVTSAQKNPTAFYLCATGSQAVSTEAFFGQGTRLTVV.

The rearrangement joins TRBV2 to TRBJ2-2; D unresolved. Trimming removed 3 bases from V and 4 bases from J, with 6 bases in between. CDR1 is SNHLY, CDR2 FYNNEI, per germline. CDR3 size: 13 residues. The CDR3 here is CASSESSTGELFF. CDR3 DNA: TGTGCCAGCAGTGAGTCCAGCACCGGGGAGCTGTTTTTT.

This clone was seen just once. This chain connects TRBV10-3 to TRBJ1-1; D possibly corresponds to TRBD1 (5 bases). CDR1 is ENHRY, CDR2 SYGVKD, per germline. CDR3 length: 13 residues. V was shortened by 8 bases and J by 1 base, with 11 bases between the two germline ends. CDR3 bases: TGTGCCATCGGGGGGGGTAAGAACACTGAAGCTTTCTTT. It specifies CAIGGGKNTEAFF.